These 24 T cell receptor beta chains share one sample of origin, sequenced in a study of CD8 T cells in ankylosing spondylitis. In TCRdb, the 5' RACE reads were re-called with MiXCR into one record per CDR3 protein. Here the sample spans some 200,000 distinct CDR3 sequences, 9.5% to 15% being singletons. Input material: blood, either unsorted or a sorted T cell fraction (not recorded which). These TCRs come from a male donor with ankylosing spondylitis or in good health (not recorded which).

This clonotype occurred many times. The chain is built from TRBV2 and TRBJ2-7, with 8 bases aligning to TRBD2. Germline V gene data show CDR1 as SNHLY and CDR2 as FYNNEI. V lost 10 bases to trimming and J lost 5 bases; unmatched junction nucleotides: 13. The CDR3 length is 14 residues. The CDR3 DNA reads as TGTGCCAACCAGAGGACTAGCCTTCACGACGAGCAGTACTTC. Translated: CANQRTSLHDEQYF.

Ten or more counts support this clonotype. V usage is TRBV5-1 and J usage is TRBJ1-1; 8 nucleotides match TRBD1. This CDR3 contains 11 residues. The germline V gene has CDR1 SGHRS and CDR2 YFSETQ. J lost 6 bases, V lost 5 bases, and 0 bases had no gene match. CDR3 nucleotide sequence: TGCGCCAGCAGACAGGGGGCTGAAGCTTTCTTT. It is translated as CASRQGAEAFF.

J is TRBJ1-1 and V is TRBV20-1, with D unresolved. The CDR3 is made up of 14 amino acids. Germline assignment: CDR1 DFQATT and CDR2 SNEGSKA (reference sequence). The V and J ends lost 6 bases and 1 base respectively, with 15 bases between them. CDR3 loop: CSARDYGENTEAFF. CDR3 nucleotide sequence: TGCAGTGCCCGAGATTACGGGGAGAACACTGAAGCTTTCTTT.

This chain joins TRBV6-5 and TRBJ2-1, with D possibly TRBD2 on 6 matching bases. The CDR3 covers 15 residues. V lost 4 bases to trimming and J lost 5 bases, with 15 bases between them. Germline V gene data show CDR1 as MNHEY and CDR2 as SVGAGI. The CDR3 sequence is CASSLTRSYNNEQFF. The CDR3 DNA is TGTGCCAGCAGTTTGACTAGGTCCTACAACAATGAGCAGTTCTTC.

This rearrangement joins TRBV3-1 to TRBJ2-3; no definite D call. Germline CDR1 LGHDT, CDR2 YNNKEL (reference sequence). V lost 2 bases to trimming and J lost 2 bases, with 17 bases between them. The CDR3 covers 17 residues. The CDR3 bases are TGTGCCAGCAGCCAAAGCAGTGCGCAACCCGTCACAGATACGCAGTATTTT. Its translation is CASSQSSAQPVTDTQYF.

V gene TRBV10-2 combines with J gene TRBJ2-1, with 8 bases identical to TRBD1. V dropped 3 bases and J dropped 9; count of bases not matched to a gene: 7. Germline V gene data show CDR1 as WSHSY and CDR2 as SAAADI. The length of the CDR3 is 14 residues. CDR3 DNA: TGCGCCAGCAGTGATGGGCAGGGGGCAATTGAGCAGTTCTTC. Protein sequence: CASSDGQGAIEQFF.

The chain has TRBV9 and TRBJ2-7; D may be TRBD1 or TRBD2 (5 bases each). The V gene's germline CDR1 is SGDLS and CDR2 YYNGEE. Between the trimmed V and J ends, which lost 4 bases and 2 bases, there was a span of 13 bases. The CDR3 spans 14 residues. The CDR3 loop reads CASSPWDGPYEQYF. CDR3 DNA sequence: TGTGCCAGCAGCCCATGGGACGGTCCCTACGAGCAGTACTTC.

The chain uses TRBV6-5 and TRBJ1-1, with D possibly TRBD1 on 5 matching bases. CDR3 size: 11 residues. V lost 7 bases and J 5 bases, leaving 8 bases between the germline ends. CDR1 and CDR2 (germline): MNHEY, SVGAGI. CDR3 protein: CASTGGTEAFF. In nucleotides, the CDR3 is TGTGCCAGCACCGGGGGAACTGAAGCTTTCTTT.

The rearrangement joins TRBV2 to TRBJ2-7; D call uncertain. V was clipped by 5 bases and J by 0 bases, with 14 bases between them. The germline V gene encodes CDR1 SNHLY and CDR2 FYNNEI. The CDR3 covers 15 residues. CDR3 sequence reads: CASSPDGNPSYEQYF. Written as DNA, the CDR3 is TGTGCCAGCAGTCCCGACGGCAACCCCTCCTACGAGCAGTACTTC.

This clonotype was counted ten times or more. CDR3 coding DNA: TGCGCCAGCAGCTTGGTCGACAGGGGAGCTAACTATGGCTACACCTTC. Amino acids: CASSLVDRGANYGYTF. The chain employs TRBV5-1 and TRBJ1-2; 8 bases are a match to TRBD1. Trimming took 0 bases from V and 0 from J; bases not matched to a gene: 4. CDR3 size: 16 residues. Per the germline V gene, CDR1 is SGHRS and CDR2 is YFSETQ.

This clonotype was counted at least ten times. The chain recombines TRBV20-1 with TRBJ2-3; TRBD2 might be the D (7 bases). Germline values: CDR1 DFQATT, CDR2 SNEGSKA (reference sequence). V shed 0 bases and J shed 2 bases, with 15 bases lying between them. This CDR3 comprises 16 residues. The DNA of the CDR3 is TGCAGTGCTAGAGACCTAGGGGGGGCCGACACAGATACGCAGTATTTT. It encodes CSARDLGGADTDTQYF.

The chain links TRBV12-3 or TRBV12-4 to TRBJ1-2; tentatively, D is TRBD1 (5 bases). The V end was cut by 5 bases, the J end by 6 bases, with 13 bases between. CDR3 length: 13 residues. DNA of the CDR3: TGTGCCAGCAGTCCCCCGGGGCCCGATGGCTACACCTTC. It translates to CASSPPGPDGYTF.

CDR3 sequence reads: CASSLAGGGDEQFF. CDR3 nucleotides: TGTGCCAGCAGCTTAGCGGGAGGGGGAGATGAGCAGTTCTTC. The chain employs TRBV7-6 and TRBJ2-1; a weak D match, TRBD2 (7 bases). CDR1 and CDR2 (germline): SGHVS, FNYEAQ. V was pared by 0 bases and J by 8 bases, with 11 bases between. This CDR3 has 14 residues.

The chain recombines TRBV11-3 with TRBJ1-1; TRBD1 agrees at 8 bases. Per germline, CDR1 SGHNT and CDR2 YENEEA. The CDR3 is 15 amino acids. With 3 bases clipped from V and 1 base from J, the junction kept 4 bases outside the gene matches. The CDR3: CASSFMDRANTEAFF. The CDR3 DNA reads as TGTGCCAGCAGCTTCATGGACAGGGCGAACACTGAAGCTTTCTTT.

This chain connects TRBV20-1 to TRBJ1-2, with TRBD1 matching 7 bases. The CDR3 is 15 amino acids. Trimming cost V 4 bases and J 3 bases; bases outside gene matches: 11. Germline assignment: CDR1 DFQATT and CDR2 SNEGSKA (reference sequence). The CDR3 DNA reads as TGCAGTGCTAACGAGGGGGCTGGCGGGGACTATGGCTACACCTTC. Protein sequence: CSANEGAGGDYGYTF.

This clonotype appeared a few times. V usage is TRBV4-1 and J usage is TRBJ1-2; unclear D gene. Per germline, CDR1 MGHRA and CDR2 YSYEKL. V was pared by 0 bases and J by 6 bases, with 8 bases between. CDR3 length: 13 amino acids. DNA for the CDR3: TGCGCCAGCAGCCAAGATTCGGCCAATGGCTACACCTTC. Encoded protein: CASSQDSANGYTF.

The rearrangement joins TRBV27 to TRBJ2-1, with TRBD2 matching 11 bases. The V gene's germline CDR1 is MNHEY and CDR2 SMNVEV (reference sequence). V shed 5 bases, J shed 5 bases, and the junction held 5 bases outside the gene matches. The CDR3 extends over 15 amino acids. CDR3 amino acids: CASSRGTSGNNEQFF. CDR3 coding DNA: TGTGCCAGCAGTCGTGGGACTAGCGGTAACAATGAGCAGTTCTTC.

This clonotype was observed a handful of times. The gene calls are TRBV25-1 and TRBJ2-1, with TRBD2 identical over 9 bases. CDR3 length: 16 residues. Looked up from germline, CDR1 is MGHDK and CDR2 is SYGVNS. Losses at the gene ends were 1 base for V and 7 bases for J; bases not matched to a gene: 8. CDR3 nucleotides: TGTGCCAGCAGTGAATTATTGGGGACTAGCCCAAATGAGCAGTTCTTC. Amino acid sequence: CASSELLGTSPNEQFF.

This clonotype was seen a handful of times. The chain joins TRBV11-1 to TRBJ2-1, with 9 bases fitting TRBD1. Germline V gene lookup returns CDR1 SGHAT and CDR2 FQDESV (reference sequence). J gave up 3 bases and V 5 bases, and 17 bases lay outside the gene matches. This CDR3 region has 19 residues. The CDR3 region is CASSLIPGQGGESYNEQFF. The CDR3 coding sequence is TGTGCCAGCAGCCTCATTCCGGGACAGGGAGGGGAGAGCTACAATGAGCAGTTCTTC.

The chain joins TRBV6-2 or TRBV6-3 to TRBJ1-2, with D hard to call. Germline V lookup: CDR1 MNHEY, CDR2 SVGEGT. V was pared by 2 bases and J by 7 bases, with 14 bases between. This CDR3 has 14 residues. CDR3 residues: CASSYLGLGGGYTF. The DNA for the CDR3 is TGTGCCAGCAGTTACCTCGGATTGGGTGGTGGCTACACCTTC.

V usage is TRBV5-4 and J usage is TRBJ2-7; no definite D call. Looked up from germline, CDR1 is SGHNT and CDR2 is YYREEE (reference sequence). Trimming removed 0 bases at V and 5 bases at J, with 9 bases between. The CDR3 totals 13 residues. CDR3 nucleotides: TGTGCCAGCAGCTTGGGAGTAGGCAACGAGCAGTACTTC. Protein: CASSLGVGNEQYF.

This clonotype was recorded a few times. The gene calls are TRBV12-5 and TRBJ1-1; TRBD1 aligns across 8 bases. CDR3 length: 14 residues. Germline V CDR1 and CDR2: LGHNT, FRNRAP. Trimming removed 1 base from V and 3 bases from J; junction bases left unmatched: 1. The CDR3 loop reads CASGLGTGHTEAFF. The CDR3 nucleotides read TGTGCTAGTGGTTTGGGGACAGGGCACACTGAAGCTTTCTTT.

The chain uses TRBV7-9 and TRBJ2-5; D is undetermined. This CDR3 contains 12 residues. CDR1 and CDR2 (germline): SEHNR, FQNEAQ (reference sequence). Trimming removed 8 bases from V and 4 bases from J, with 11 bases in between. The CDR3 reads CASQVTPETQYF. CDR3 coding DNA: TGTGCCAGCCAGGTCACCCCAGAGACCCAGTACTTC.

This clonotype has a single count. The genes are TRBV30 and TRBJ1-2; 10 bases are a match to TRBD1. CDR3 length: 14 residues. Germline CDR1 GTSNPN, CDR2 SVGIG (reference sequence). Losses at the gene ends were 7 bases for V and 5 bases for J; bases not matched to a gene: 10. CDR3 in DNA: TGTGCCTCGACAGGGGGCGATTTATTTTATGGCTACACCTTC. Its translation is CASTGGDLFYGYTF.